The source of this TCR beta chain is a study of Graves' ophthalmopathy and Graves' hyperthyroidism. CDR3 regions of TCR beta were amplified from RNA transcripts. RT-PCR was first run with HTBI primers, then multiplex PCR in a second round. A single record per CDR3 protein comes from TCRdb applying MiXCR to the multiplex PCR reads. The top ten hold around 10% of the sample, which has some 1.1 million distinct CDR3 sequences, around a third seen once. The germline V gene has CDR1 LNHDA and CDR2 SQIVND (reference sequence). The CDR3 covers 13 residues. With 8 bases clipped from V and 0 bases from J, the junction kept 3 bases outside the gene matches. This clonotype came up many times.

The J gene is TRBJ2-7, the V gene TRBV19; 8 nucleotides match TRBD2. The TCR originated in an adult man with Graves' hyperthyroidism. The sequenced sample consisted of peripheral blood or thyroid tissue (not recorded which). In nucleotides, the CDR3 is TGTGCCAGTGGGCGGGAGGCCTCCTACGAGCAGTACTTC. Amino acids: CASGREASYEQYF.